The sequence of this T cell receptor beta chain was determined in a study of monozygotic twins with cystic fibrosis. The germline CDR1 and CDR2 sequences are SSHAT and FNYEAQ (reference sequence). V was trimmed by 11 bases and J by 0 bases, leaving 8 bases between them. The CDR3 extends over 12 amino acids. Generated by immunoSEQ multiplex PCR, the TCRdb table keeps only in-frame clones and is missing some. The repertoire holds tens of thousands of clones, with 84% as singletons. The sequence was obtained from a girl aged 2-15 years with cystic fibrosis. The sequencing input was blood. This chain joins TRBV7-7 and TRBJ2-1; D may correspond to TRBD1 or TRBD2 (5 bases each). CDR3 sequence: CAEGSSYNEQFF. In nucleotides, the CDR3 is TGTGCCGAGGGGAGCTCCTACAATGAGCAGTTCTTC.